This T cell receptor beta chain was documented in a study of Ad26.COV2.S vaccination and SARS-CoV-2 variants. The method was immunoSEQ multiplex PCR; TCRdb's version includes in-frame clones alone and lacks a portion of them. The sample has tens of thousands of clones, about four fifths seen once. The source of this sequence is a human donor who had recovered from COVID-19. Source: peripheral blood, taken after recovery from COVID-19.

The CDR3 region is CAISELGLAGEAEYF. CDR3 DNA sequence: TGTGCCATCAGTGAGTTGGGACTAGCGGGGGAAGCGGAGTACTTC. V gene TRBV10-3 combines with J gene TRBJ2-7, with 14 bases identical to TRBD2. Germline values: CDR1 ENHRY, CDR2 SYGVKD. This CDR3 region has 15 residues. V shed 1 base and J 11 bases; nucleotides not matched to a gene: 7.